This entry is about one TCR beta chain. These data belong to a study of blood T cell repertoires in COVID-19. Method: immunoSEQ multiplex PCR; TCRdb's copy keeps in-frame clones and lacks some. The sample records about 170,000 clones, about 86% being singletons. Germline-derived CDR1 and CDR2 are LGHNT and FRNRAP. The CDR3 runs 15 residues. Unmatched junction bases numbered 1, after V lost 1 base and J lost 1 base. Source material: peripheral blood. The chain uses TRBV12-5 and TRBJ1-5; TRBD1 matches at 7 bases. The TCR comes from a man in his late teens or twenties with active or convalescent COVID-19. CDR3 sequence (DNA): TGTGCTAGTGGTTTGGGACAGGGCAGCAATCAGCCCCAGCATTTT. Protein: CASGLGQGSNQPQHF. The full variable domain, rest sourced from reference TRBV12-5 and TRBJ1-5, is DARVTQTPRHKVTEMGQEVTMRCQPILGHNTVFWYRQTMMQGLELLAYFRNRAPLDDSGMPKDRFSAEMPDATLATLKIQPSEPRDSAVYFCASGLGQGSNQPQHFGDGTRLSIL.